This note documents a single T cell receptor beta chain sequence. This table comes from immunoSEQ multiplex PCR, and its TCRdb copy is limited to in-frame clones, with some not included. The sample holds fewer than 350,000 clones, roughly 88% seen once. Individuals aged about 18 to 89 years were recruited from approximately 24 US areas. V lost 5 bases and J lost 8; bases outside the gene matches: 8. Germline CDR1 KGHSH, CDR2 LQKENI. CDR3 length: 13 amino acids. The sample is drawn from a study of blood T cell repertoires in COVID-19. Looking at the study overall: Acute and convalescent COVID-19 specimens originated in the United States, Italy and Spain. PBMCs, B-cell-depleted T cells, or T cells provided the cDNA or gDNA that made up the material.

Sample: PBMCs or T cells enriched from blood (not recorded which). The clonotype was recovered from a middle-aged woman with acute COVID-19. V usage is TRBV18 and J usage is TRBJ1-2; 7 bases map to TRBD1. The CDR3 protein is CASSRDSLAGYTF. The CDR3 DNA reads TGTGCCAGCTCAAGGGACAGCCTCGCGGGCTACACCTTC.